This T cell receptor beta chain was profiled in a study of blood T cell repertoires in COVID-19. Background on the study: Collection of acute and convalescent COVID-19 samples took place in the United States, Italy and Spain. In each case, the material was cDNA or gDNA derived from T cells, B-cell-depleted T cells, or PBMCs.

Under the authors' procedure: Reference gene primer amplification yielded estimated nucleated cell counts. Method: immunoSEQ multiplex PCR; TCRdb's copy keeps in-frame clones and lacks some. Clone size and the V and J calls come from that table; the DNA yielded D and trimming. The profile shows 150,000 to 200,000 clones, nearly 80% of them singletons. Trimming stripped 3 bases from V and 1 base from J, with 18 bases between. CDR1 and CDR2 from the germline V gene are DFQATT and SNEGSKA (reference sequence). This CDR3 has 17 residues. The chain couples TRBV20-1 to TRBJ2-2, with a tentative D call TRBD2 (6 bases). The sequenced material came from peripheral blood. The TCR comes from a woman aged 70 to 79 with acute or convalescent COVID-19. CDR3 protein: CSASRGFGDLNTGELFF. CDR3 nucleotides: TGCAGTGCTAGTCGGGGGTTCGGAGATCTGAACACCGGGGAGCTGTTTTTT.